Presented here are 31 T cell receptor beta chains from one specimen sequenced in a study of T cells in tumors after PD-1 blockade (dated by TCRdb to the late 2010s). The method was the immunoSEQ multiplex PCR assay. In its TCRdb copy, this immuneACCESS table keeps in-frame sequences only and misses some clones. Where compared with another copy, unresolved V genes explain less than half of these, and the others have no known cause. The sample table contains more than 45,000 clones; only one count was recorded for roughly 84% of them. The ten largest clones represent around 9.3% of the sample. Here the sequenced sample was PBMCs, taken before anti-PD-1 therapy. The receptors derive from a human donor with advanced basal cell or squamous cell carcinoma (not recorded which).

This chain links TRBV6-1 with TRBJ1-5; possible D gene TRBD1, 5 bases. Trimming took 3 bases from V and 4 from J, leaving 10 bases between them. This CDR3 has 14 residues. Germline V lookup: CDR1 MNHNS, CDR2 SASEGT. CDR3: CASSEGGLNQPQHF. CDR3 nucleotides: TGTGCCAGCAGTGAGGGGGGTTTAAATCAGCCCCAGCATTTT.

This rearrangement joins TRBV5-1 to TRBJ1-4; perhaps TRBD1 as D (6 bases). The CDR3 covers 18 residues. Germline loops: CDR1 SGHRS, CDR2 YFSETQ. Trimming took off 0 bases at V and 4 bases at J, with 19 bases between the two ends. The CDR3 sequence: CASSLDWGGRISNEKLFF. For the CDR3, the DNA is TGCGCCAGCAGCTTGGATTGGGGGGGGCGCATCAGTAATGAAAAACTGTTTTTT.

The CDR3 sequence: CASSLFVEVLNSGANVLTF. CDR3 in DNA: TGTGCCAGCAGCTTATTCGTGGAGGTCCTAAACTCTGGGGCCAACGTCCTGACTTTC. The chain uses TRBV11-2 and TRBJ2-6, with D possibly matching TRBD2 (5 bases). Germline CDR1 SGHAT, CDR2 FQNNGV. The CDR3 length is 19 residues. V lost 2 bases, J lost 0 bases, and 17 bases lay in between. The whole variable domain, remainder taken from reference TRBV11-2 and TRBJ2-6, is EAGVAQSPRYKIIEKRQSVAFWCNPISGHATLYWYQQILGQGPKLLIQFQNNGVVDDSQLPKDRFSAERLKGVDSTLKIQPAKLEDSAVYLCASSLFVEVLNSGANVLTFGAGSRLTVL.

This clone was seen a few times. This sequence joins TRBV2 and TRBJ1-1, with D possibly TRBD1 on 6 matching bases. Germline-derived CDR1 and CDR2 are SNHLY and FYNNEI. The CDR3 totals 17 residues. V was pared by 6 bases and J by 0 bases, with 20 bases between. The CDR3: CASRKDSSTTMNTEAFF. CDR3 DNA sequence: TGTGCCAGCAGGAAGGACAGTTCTACGACAATGAACACTGAAGCTTTCTTT.

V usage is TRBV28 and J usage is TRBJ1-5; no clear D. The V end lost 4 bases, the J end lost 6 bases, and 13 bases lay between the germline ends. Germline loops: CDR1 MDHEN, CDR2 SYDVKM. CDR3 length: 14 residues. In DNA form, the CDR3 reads TGTGCCAGCAGTTCCACGTCCGGTGGTCAGCCCCAGCATTTT. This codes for CASSSTSGGQPQHF.

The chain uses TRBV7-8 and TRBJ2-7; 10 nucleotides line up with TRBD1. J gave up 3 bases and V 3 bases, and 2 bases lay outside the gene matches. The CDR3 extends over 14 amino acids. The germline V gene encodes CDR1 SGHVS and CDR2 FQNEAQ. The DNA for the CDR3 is TGTGCCAGCAGCTTCGGACAGGGGGACTACGAGCAGTACTTC. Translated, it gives CASSFGQGDYEQYF.

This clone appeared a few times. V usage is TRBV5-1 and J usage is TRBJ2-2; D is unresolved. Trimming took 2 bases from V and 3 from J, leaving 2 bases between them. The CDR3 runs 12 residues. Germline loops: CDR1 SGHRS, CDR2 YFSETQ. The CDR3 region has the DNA TGCGCCAGCAGCTTAGACACCGGGGAGCTGTTTTTT. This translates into CASSLDTGELFF.

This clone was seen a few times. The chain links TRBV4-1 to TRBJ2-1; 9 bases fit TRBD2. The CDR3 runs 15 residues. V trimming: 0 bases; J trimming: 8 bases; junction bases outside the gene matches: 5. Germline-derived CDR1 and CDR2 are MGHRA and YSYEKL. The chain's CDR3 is CASSQDTGGGDEQFF. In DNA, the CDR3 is TGCGCCAGCAGCCAAGATACGGGCGGGGGGGATGAGCAGTTCTTC.

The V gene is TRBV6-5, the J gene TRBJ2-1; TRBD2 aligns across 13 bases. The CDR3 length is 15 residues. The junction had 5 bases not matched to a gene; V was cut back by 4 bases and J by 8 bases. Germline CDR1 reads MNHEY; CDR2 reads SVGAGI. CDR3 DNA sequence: TGTGCCAGCAGTTTAACTAGCGGGGGGGCTTATGAGCAGTTCTTC. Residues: CASSLTSGGAYEQFF.

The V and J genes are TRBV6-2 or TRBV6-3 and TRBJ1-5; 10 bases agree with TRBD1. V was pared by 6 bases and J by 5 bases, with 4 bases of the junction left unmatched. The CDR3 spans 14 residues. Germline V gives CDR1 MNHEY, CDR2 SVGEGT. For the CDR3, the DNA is TGTGCCAGCAGCCTGACAGGGGGCCATCAGCCCCAGCATTTT. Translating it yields CASSLTGGHQPQHF.

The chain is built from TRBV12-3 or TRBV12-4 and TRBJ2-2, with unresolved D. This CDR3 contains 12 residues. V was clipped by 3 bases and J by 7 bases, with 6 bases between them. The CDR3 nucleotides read TGTGCCAGCAGTTTCGTGGGCGGGGAGCTGTTTTTT. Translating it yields CASSFVGGELFF.

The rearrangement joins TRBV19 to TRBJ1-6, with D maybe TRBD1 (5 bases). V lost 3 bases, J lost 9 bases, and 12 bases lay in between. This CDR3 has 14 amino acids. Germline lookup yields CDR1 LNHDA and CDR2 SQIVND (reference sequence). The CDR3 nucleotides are TGTGCCAGTAGTATTCAGGGTTCCTCTTCACCCCTCCACTTT. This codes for CASSIQGSSSPLHF. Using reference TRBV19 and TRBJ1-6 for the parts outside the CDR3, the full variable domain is DGGITQSPKYLFRKEGQNVTLSCEQNLNHDAMYWYRQDPGQGLRLIYYSQIVNDFQKGDIAEGYSVSREKKESFPLTVTSAQKNPTAFYLCASSIQGSSSPLHFGNGTRLTVT.

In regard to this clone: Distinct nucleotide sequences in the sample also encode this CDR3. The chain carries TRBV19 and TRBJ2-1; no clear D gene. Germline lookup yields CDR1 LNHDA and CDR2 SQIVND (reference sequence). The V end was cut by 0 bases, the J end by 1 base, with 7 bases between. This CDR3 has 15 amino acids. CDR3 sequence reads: CASSIEGSSYNEQFF. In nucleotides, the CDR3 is TGTGCCAGTAGTATAGAGGGATCTTCCTACAATGAGCAGTTCTTC.

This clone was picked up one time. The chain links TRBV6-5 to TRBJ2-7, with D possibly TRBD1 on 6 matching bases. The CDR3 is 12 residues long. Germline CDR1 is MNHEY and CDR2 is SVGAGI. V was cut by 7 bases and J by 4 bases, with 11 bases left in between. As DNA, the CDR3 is TGTGCCAGCAACAGGGACATATACGAGCAGTACTTC. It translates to CASNRDIYEQYF.

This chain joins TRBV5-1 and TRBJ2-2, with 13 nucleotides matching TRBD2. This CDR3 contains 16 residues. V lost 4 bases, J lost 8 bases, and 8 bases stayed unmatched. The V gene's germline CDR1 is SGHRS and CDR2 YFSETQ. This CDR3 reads CASSIGLAGVAGELFF. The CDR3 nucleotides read TGCGCCAGCAGCATCGGACTAGCGGGAGTGGCTGGGGAGCTGTTTTTT.

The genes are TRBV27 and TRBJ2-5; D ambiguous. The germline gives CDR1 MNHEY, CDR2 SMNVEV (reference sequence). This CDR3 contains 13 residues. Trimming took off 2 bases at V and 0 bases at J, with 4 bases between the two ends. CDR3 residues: CASSLRYQETQYF. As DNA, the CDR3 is TGTGCCAGCAGTTTAAGGTACCAAGAGACCCAGTACTTC.

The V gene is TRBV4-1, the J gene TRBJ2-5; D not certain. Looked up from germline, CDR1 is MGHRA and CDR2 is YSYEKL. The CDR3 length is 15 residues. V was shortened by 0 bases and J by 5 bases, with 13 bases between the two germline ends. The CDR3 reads CASSQEYSVGETQYF. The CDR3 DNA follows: TGCGCCAGCAGCCAAGAATATTCGGTGGGCGAGACCCAGTACTTC.

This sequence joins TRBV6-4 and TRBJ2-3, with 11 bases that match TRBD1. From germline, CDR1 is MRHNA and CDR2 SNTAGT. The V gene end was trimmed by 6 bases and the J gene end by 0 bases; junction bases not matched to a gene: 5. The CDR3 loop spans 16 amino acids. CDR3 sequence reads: CASSPGTGGSTDTQYF. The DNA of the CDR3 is TGTGCCAGCAGCCCCGGGACAGGGGGAAGCACAGATACGCAGTATTTT.

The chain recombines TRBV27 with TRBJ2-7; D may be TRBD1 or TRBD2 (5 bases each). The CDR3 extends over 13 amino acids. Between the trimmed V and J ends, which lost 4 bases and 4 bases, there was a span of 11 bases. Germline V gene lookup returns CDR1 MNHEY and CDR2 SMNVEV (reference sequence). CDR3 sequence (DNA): TGTGCCAGCAGTTACGGGACGAATTACGAGCAGTACTTC. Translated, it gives CASSYGTNYEQYF.

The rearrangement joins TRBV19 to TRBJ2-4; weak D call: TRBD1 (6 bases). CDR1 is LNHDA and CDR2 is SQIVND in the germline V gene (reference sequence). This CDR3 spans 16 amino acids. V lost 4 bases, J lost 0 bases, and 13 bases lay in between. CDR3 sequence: CASSTTGILAKNIQYF. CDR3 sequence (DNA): TGTGCCAGTAGTACTACAGGGATCCTAGCCAAAAACATTCAGTACTTC.

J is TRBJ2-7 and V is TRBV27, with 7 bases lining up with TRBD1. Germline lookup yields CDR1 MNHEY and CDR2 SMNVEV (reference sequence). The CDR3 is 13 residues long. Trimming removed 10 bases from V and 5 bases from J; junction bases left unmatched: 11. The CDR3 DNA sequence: TGTGCCACTCATAGAGGGGACAGCCACGAGCAGTACTTC. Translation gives CATHRGDSHEQYF.

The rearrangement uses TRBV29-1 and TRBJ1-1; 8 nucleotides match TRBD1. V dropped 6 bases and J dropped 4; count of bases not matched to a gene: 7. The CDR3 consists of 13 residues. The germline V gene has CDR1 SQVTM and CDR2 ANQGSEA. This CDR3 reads CSVIQGVGTEAFF. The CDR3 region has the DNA TGCAGCGTGATACAGGGGGTCGGCACTGAAGCTTTCTTT.

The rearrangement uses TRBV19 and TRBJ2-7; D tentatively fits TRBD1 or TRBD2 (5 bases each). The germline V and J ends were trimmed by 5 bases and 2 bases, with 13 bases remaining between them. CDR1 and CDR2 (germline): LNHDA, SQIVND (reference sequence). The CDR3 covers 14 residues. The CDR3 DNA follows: TGTGCCAGTAGTCAACGGGACGGACCCTACGAGCAGTACTTC. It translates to CASSQRDGPYEQYF.

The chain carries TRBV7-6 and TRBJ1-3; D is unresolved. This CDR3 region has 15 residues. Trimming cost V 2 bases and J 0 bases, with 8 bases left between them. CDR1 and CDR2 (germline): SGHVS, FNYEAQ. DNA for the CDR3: TGTGCCAGCAGCTTATCTACTAGCTCTGGAAACACCATATATTTT. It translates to CASSLSTSSGNTIYF. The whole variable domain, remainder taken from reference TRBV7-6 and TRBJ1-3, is GAGVSQSPRYKVTKRGQDVALRCDPISGHVSLYWYRQALGQGPEFLTYFNYEAQQDKSGLPNDRFSAERPEGSISTLTIQRTEQRDSAMYRCASSLSTSSGNTIYFGEGSWLTVV.

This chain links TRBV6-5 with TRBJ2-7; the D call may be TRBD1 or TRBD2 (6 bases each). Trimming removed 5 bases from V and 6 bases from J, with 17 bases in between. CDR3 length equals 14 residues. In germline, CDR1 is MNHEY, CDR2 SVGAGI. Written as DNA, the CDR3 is TGTGCCAGCAGTCTCAGTAGGGGGGCCGGCGAGCAGTACTTC. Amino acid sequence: CASSLSRGAGEQYF.

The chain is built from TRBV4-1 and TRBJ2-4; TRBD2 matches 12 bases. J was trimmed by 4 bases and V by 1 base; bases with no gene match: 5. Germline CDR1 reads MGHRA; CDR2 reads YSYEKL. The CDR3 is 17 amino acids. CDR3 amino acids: CASSQVPTSGGKNIQYF. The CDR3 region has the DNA TGCGCCAGCAGCCAAGTCCCGACTAGCGGGGGAAAAAACATTCAGTACTTC.

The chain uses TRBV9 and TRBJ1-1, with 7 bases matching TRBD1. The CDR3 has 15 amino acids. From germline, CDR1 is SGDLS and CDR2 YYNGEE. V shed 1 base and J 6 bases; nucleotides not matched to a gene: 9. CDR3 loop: CASSVNPQGVAEAFF. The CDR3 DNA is TGTGCCAGCAGCGTAAACCCCCAGGGGGTCGCTGAAGCTTTCTTT.

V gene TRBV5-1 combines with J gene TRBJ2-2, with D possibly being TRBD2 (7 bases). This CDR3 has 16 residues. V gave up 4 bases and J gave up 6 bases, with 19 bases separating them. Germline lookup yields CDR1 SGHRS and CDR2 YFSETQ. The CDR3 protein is CASSRAGAQGAGELFF. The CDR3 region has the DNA TGCGCCAGCAGCCGCGCGGGGGCTCAAGGCGCCGGGGAGCTGTTTTTT. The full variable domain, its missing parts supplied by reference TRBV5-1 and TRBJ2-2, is KAGVTQTPRYLIKTRGQQVTLSCSPISGHRSVSWYQQTPGQGLQFLFEYFSETQRNKGNFPGRFSGRQFSNSRSEMNVSTLELGDSALYLCASSRAGAQGAGELFFGEGSRLTVL.

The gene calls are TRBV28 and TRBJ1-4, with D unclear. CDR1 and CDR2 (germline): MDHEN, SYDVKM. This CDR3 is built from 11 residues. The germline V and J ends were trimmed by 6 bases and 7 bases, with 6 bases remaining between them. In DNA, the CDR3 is TGTGCCAGCAGGGAGAGTGAAAAACTGTTTTTT. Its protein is CASRESEKLFF.

The CDR3: CASRPGPQANYGYTF. CDR3 nucleotides: TGTGCCAGTAGACCCGGGCCCCAAGCTAACTATGGCTACACCTTC. This chain uses TRBV19 with TRBJ1-2; D is unclear. Germline V gene lookup returns CDR1 LNHDA and CDR2 SQIVND (reference sequence). This CDR3 spans 15 amino acids. The ends were cut back, 6 bases at V and 0 bases at J, with 14 bases in the middle.

The CDR3 DNA reads as TGTGCCAGCAGCCCCAGCGTCCCGGGACTAGCGGGGGGCAACGAGCAGTACTTC. It yields the protein CASSPSVPGLAGGNEQYF. The rearrangement links TRBV27 to TRBJ2-7; 15 bases match TRBD2. Germline-derived CDR1 and CDR2 are MNHEY and SMNVEV (reference sequence). The CDR3 extends over 18 amino acids. The ends lost 6 bases at V and 5 bases at J; junction bases unmatched: 14.